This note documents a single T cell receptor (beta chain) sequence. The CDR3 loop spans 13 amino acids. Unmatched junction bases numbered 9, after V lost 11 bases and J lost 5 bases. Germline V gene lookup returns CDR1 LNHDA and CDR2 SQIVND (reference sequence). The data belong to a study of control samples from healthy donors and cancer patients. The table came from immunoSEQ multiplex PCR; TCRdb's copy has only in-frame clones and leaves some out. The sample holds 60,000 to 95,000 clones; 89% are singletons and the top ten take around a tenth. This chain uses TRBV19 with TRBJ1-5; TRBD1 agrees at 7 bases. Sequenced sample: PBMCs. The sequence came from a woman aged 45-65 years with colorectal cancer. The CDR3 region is CASSGTVDQPQHF. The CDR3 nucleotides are TGTGCCTCCTCCGGGACAGTGGATCAGCCCCAGCATTTT. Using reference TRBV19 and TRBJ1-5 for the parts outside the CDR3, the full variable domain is DGGITQSPKYLFRKEGQNVTLSCEQNLNHDAMYWYRQDPGQGLRLIYYSQIVNDFQKGDIAEGYSVSREKKESFPLTVTSAQKNPTAFYLCASSGTVDQPQHFGDGTRLSIL.